The rows below give T cell receptor beta chains drawn from one sample of a study of T cell responses to AZD1222 COVID-19 vaccine. Generated by immunoSEQ multiplex PCR, the TCRdb table keeps only in-frame clones and is missing some. Of over 100,000 clones in the sample, roughly 89% were seen once. Sequenced material: peripheral blood, taken on day 0 of AZD1222 vaccination. The receptors derive from an adult in good health. The CDR3 runs from the conserved cysteine through the conserved F or W. The order of the fields is J gene, V gene, CDR3 protein.

J gene: TRBJ2-2
V gene: TRBV9
CDR3 protein: CASSVPNTGELFF

J gene: TRBJ2-3
V gene: TRBV7-9
CDR3 protein: CASIGRDSGPMTDTQYF

J gene: TRBJ1-2
V gene: TRBV28
CDR3 protein: CASRQGLTGYTF

J gene: TRBJ1-4
V gene: TRBV7-9
CDR3 protein: CASSRTDDPKVFEKLFF

J gene: TRBJ1-4
V gene: TRBV4-1
CDR3 protein: CASSQDDSRDEKLFF

J gene: TRBJ2-5
V gene: TRBV7-3
CDR3 protein: CASSLTPWETQYF

J gene: TRBJ1-1
V gene: TRBV18
CDR3 protein: CASSHSEDTEAFF

J gene: TRBJ1-1
V gene: TRBV7-8
CDR3 protein: CATIQTGTNTEAFF

J gene: TRBJ1-1
V gene: TRBV6-1
CDR3 protein: CASSEALGVEARMTEAFF

J gene: TRBJ1-1
V gene: TRBV10-3
CDR3 protein: CAISESVLGNTEAFF

J gene: TRBJ2-7
V gene: TRBV7-2
CDR3 protein: CASSPEDSSSYEQYF

J gene: TRBJ1-5
V gene: TRBV9
CDR3 protein: CASSVVASNQPQHF

J gene: TRBJ1-5
V gene: TRBV30
CDR3 protein: CAWREAASRDQPQHF

J gene: TRBJ1-1
V gene: TRBV20-1
CDR3 protein: CSASSWGAEAFF

J gene: TRBJ1-1
V gene: TRBV4-2
CDR3 protein: CASTPGERDTEAFF

J gene: TRBJ1-2
V gene: TRBV27
CDR3 protein: CASRTGLRDYGYTF

J gene: TRBJ2-5
V gene: TRBV3-1/TRBV3-2
CDR3 protein: CASSQAGGETQYF

J gene: TRBJ1-2
V gene: TRBV3-1/TRBV3-2
CDR3 protein: CASSQDRAGRSYTF

J gene: TRBJ1-2
V gene: TRBV19
CDR3 protein: CASYPTRGQGNYGYTF

J gene: TRBJ2-2
V gene: TRBV6-5
CDR3 protein: CASRFRGSVTGELFF

J gene: TRBJ1-2
V gene: TRBV3-1/TRBV3-2
CDR3 protein: CASVGQTGYGYTF

J gene: TRBJ2-6
V gene: TRBV4-3
CDR3 protein: CASSQEPGSGANVLTF

J gene: TRBJ1-3
V gene: TRBV19
CDR3 protein: CASGRTGTGVGGGNTIYF

J gene: TRBJ2-7
V gene: TRBV27
CDR3 protein: CASSFAGTSGGMFYEQYF

J gene: TRBJ2-3
V gene: TRBV19
CDR3 protein: CASSPTQDTQYF

J gene: TRBJ1-3
V gene: TRBV12-3/TRBV12-4
CDR3 protein: CASSPSPGNTIYF